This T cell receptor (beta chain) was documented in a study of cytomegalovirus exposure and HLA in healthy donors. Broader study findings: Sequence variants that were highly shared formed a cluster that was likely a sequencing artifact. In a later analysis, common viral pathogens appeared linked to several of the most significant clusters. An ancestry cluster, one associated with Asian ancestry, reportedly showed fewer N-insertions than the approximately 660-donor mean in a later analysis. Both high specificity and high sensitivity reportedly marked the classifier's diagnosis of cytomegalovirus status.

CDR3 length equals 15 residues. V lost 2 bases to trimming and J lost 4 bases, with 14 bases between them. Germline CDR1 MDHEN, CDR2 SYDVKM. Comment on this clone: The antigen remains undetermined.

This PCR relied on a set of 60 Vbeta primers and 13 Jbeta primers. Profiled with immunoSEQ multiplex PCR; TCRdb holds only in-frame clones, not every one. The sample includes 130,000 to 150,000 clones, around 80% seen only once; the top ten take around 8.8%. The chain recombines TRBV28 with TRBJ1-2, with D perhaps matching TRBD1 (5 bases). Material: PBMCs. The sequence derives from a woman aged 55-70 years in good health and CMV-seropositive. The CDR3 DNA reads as TGTGCCAGCAGTTTACCCCGACAGAGCCCCTATGGCTACACCTTC. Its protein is CASSLPRQSPYGYTF.